Below, 11 T cell receptor beta chains from the same sample are listed, as sequenced in a study of T cells in pancreatic ductal adenocarcinoma. No neoadjuvant therapy was given to the selected pancreatic ductal adenocarcinoma patients before their surgery. The method was immunoSEQ multiplex PCR; TCRdb's version includes in-frame clones alone and lacks a portion of them. This table has about 98,000 clones, roughly 95% appearing once. Sequencing used PBMCs. The receptors originated from a human donor with pancreatic ductal adenocarcinoma.

The chain carries TRBV30 and TRBJ1-5, with 7 positions matching TRBD1. The junction had 6 bases not matched to a gene; V was cut back by 1 base and J by 6 bases. From germline, CDR1 is GTSNPN and CDR2 SVGIG (reference sequence). The CDR3 runs 14 residues. Here the CDR3 DNA reads TGTGCCTGGAGTGAGGGGGCAGAAGGTCAGCCCCAGCATTTT. The encoded protein is CAWSEGAEGQPQHF. Complete variable domain (other parts from reference TRBV30 and TRBJ1-5): SQTIHQWPATLVQPVGSPLSLECTVEGTSNPNLYWYRQAAGRGLQLLFYSVGIGQISSEVPQNLSASRPQDRQFILSSKKLLLSDSGFYLCAWSEGAEGQPQHFGDGTRLSIL.

V usage is TRBV5-1 and J usage is TRBJ2-7, with 14 bases that match TRBD2. Losses at the gene ends were 3 bases for V and 2 bases for J; bases not matched to a gene: 10. The CDR3 is 18 residues long. Per the germline V gene, CDR1 is SGHRS and CDR2 is YFSETQ. CDR3 DNA: TGCGCCAGCAGCTCTTCGACTAGCGGGAGGGGCCGTCCCTACGAGCAGTACTTC. It translates to CASSSSTSGRGRPYEQYF.

The chain uses TRBV6-5 and TRBJ1-4, with D unclear. Looked up from germline, CDR1 is MNHEY and CDR2 is SVGAGI. The ends were cut back, 6 bases at V and 7 bases at J, with 12 bases in the middle. The CDR3 is 13 amino acids. DNA of the CDR3: TGTGCCAGCAGATCCGGGGATTTTGAAAAACTGTTTTTT. As protein: CASRSGDFEKLFF.

The chain uses TRBV10-3 and TRBJ1-2; TRBD1 might be the D (5 bases). V lost 0 bases to trimming and J lost 6 bases, with 11 bases between them. CDR3 length: 14 amino acids. CDR1 is ENHRY, CDR2 SYGVKD, per germline. The CDR3 nucleotides are TGTGCCATCAGTGAGTCGAGGGGAGGGAATGGCTACACCTTC. Its translation: CAISESRGGNGYTF.

The rearrangement joins TRBV19 to TRBJ1-4, with TRBD1 as a possible D gene (5 bases). V was trimmed by 5 bases and J by 10 bases, leaving 14 bases between them. The CDR3 runs to 13 residues. Per the germline V gene, CDR1 is LNHDA and CDR2 is SQIVND (reference sequence). The CDR3 DNA reads as TGTGCCAGTAGTCCAAAACAGGAAGGAAAACTGTTTTTT. Protein sequence: CASSPKQEGKLFF.

This chain uses TRBV7-3 with TRBJ2-1, with 7 nucleotides matching TRBD2. Germline CDR1 reads SGHTA; CDR2 reads FQGTGA. The V segment lost 5 bases and the J segment 5 bases; nucleotides outside the gene matches: 9. CDR3 length: 15 residues. CDR3: CASSLGLVGNNEQFF. CDR3 bases: TGTGCCAGCAGCCTTGGACTAGTAGGCAACAATGAGCAGTTCTTC.

The V and J genes are TRBV4-1 and TRBJ2-1, with D perhaps TRBD1 (5 bases). This CDR3 contains 11 residues. V shed 4 bases and J shed 10 bases, with 8 bases lying between them. Germline CDR1 is MGHRA and CDR2 is YSYEKL. The chain's CDR3 is CASSRREEQFF. The CDR3 DNA reads TGCGCCAGCAGCCGCAGGGAAGAGCAGTTCTTC.

This clone was seen a handful of times. The chain combines TRBV6-5 with TRBJ1-1; D not resolved. This CDR3 contains 13 residues. Deletions cut 5 bases from V and 3 bases from J, with 10 bases between. In germline, CDR1 is MNHEY, CDR2 SVGAGI. The CDR3 nucleotides are TGTGCCAGCAGTCGACTTTTGGACACTGAAGCTTTCTTT. This encodes CASSRLLDTEAFF.

CDR3 region: CASSSGTGLSYEQYF. CDR3 DNA sequence: TGTGCCAGCAGCTCCGGGACAGGGCTCTCCTACGAGCAGTACTTC. The chain is built from TRBV7-2 and TRBJ2-7; 9 bases match TRBD1. The germline gives CDR1 SGHTA, CDR2 FQGNSA. V was pared by 4 bases and J by 0 bases, with 4 bases of the junction left unmatched. The CDR3 loop spans 15 amino acids.

The chain is built from TRBV5-1 and TRBJ2-4, with 8 bases fitting TRBD2. The germline V gene has CDR1 SGHRS and CDR2 YFSETQ. Trimming took 3 bases from V and 6 from J; bases not matched to a gene: 11. The CDR3 is 16 amino acids. In nucleotides, the CDR3 is TGCGCCAGCAGCTCCCCCCAAAGCGGGAGTATAAACATTCAGTACTTC. Its translation: CASSSPQSGSINIQYF.

This rearrangement joins TRBV5-6 to TRBJ2-2; D call uncertain. CDR1 SGHDT and CDR2 YYEEEE come from the germline V gene. V gave up 1 base and J gave up 5 bases, with 6 bases separating them. This CDR3 is built from 13 residues. The CDR3 here is CASSLPGTGELFF. CDR3 DNA sequence: TGTGCCAGCAGCTTGCCCGGGACCGGGGAGCTGTTTTTT. The full variable domain, with the rest looked up from reference TRBV5-6 and TRBJ2-2, is DAGVTQSPTHLIKTRGQQVTLRCSPKSGHDTVSWYQQALGQGPQFIFQYYEEEERQRGNFPDRFSGHQFPNYSSELNVNALLLGDSALYLCASSLPGTGELFFGEGSRLTVL.